What follows are 32 T cell receptor beta chains derived from one specimen sequenced in a study of blood T cell repertoires in COVID-19. Using immunoSEQ multiplex PCR, the repertoire was profiled, and TCRdb retains in-frame clones only, with some absent. The data hold 200,000 to 250,000 clones, with roughly 88% observed a single time. Sequences were obtained from PBMCs or T cells enriched from blood (not recorded which). These TCRs come from a woman in her fifties or sixties with acute COVID-19.

The chain recombines TRBV4-1 with TRBJ1-6; the match to TRBD1 covers 9 bases. Germline loops: CDR1 MGHRA, CDR2 YSYEKL. V lost 0 bases to trimming and J lost 9 bases; unmatched junction nucleotides: 6. The CDR3 is 16 amino acids. The CDR3 loop is CASSQDLDRGSSPLHF. CDR3 nucleotides: TGCGCCAGCAGCCAAGATCTGGACAGGGGTAGTTCACCCCTCCACTTT.

V is TRBV7-8 and J is TRBJ1-2, with D possibly being TRBD1 (5 bases). This CDR3 has 15 residues. V lost 0 bases and J lost 8, with 16 bases in between. Looked up from germline, CDR1 is SGHVS and CDR2 is FQNEAQ. The CDR3 sequence: CASSLAGTSKGGYTF. The CDR3 region has the DNA TGTGCCAGCAGCTTAGCTGGGACTTCGAAGGGAGGCTACACCTTC.

The gene calls are TRBV28 and TRBJ2-2; tentative D call: TRBD1 (5 bases). Trimming removed 8 bases at V and 2 bases at J, with 12 bases between. The CDR3 is 14 amino acids. CDR1 is MDHEN and CDR2 is SYDVKM in the germline V gene. In DNA, the CDR3 is TGTGCCAGCTTTTCTGGGGCCAACACCGGGGAGCTGTTTTTT. Protein sequence: CASFSGANTGELFF.

This chain connects TRBV7-2 to TRBJ1-4; D is possibly TRBD1 (5 bases). Germline V lookup: CDR1 SGHTA, CDR2 FQGNSA. The CDR3 is 13 amino acids. The germline V and J ends were trimmed by 7 bases and 5 bases, with 11 bases remaining between them. The CDR3 nucleotides read TGTGCCAGCAAGACAGAAAGAAATGAAAAACTGTTTTTT. As protein: CASKTERNEKLFF.

The chain links TRBV29-1 to TRBJ2-1; 9 bases are a match to TRBD1. The length of the CDR3 is 13 residues. Unmatched junction bases numbered 8, after V lost 6 bases and J lost 8 bases. The germline V gene encodes CDR1 SQVTM and CDR2 ANQGSEA. The CDR3 DNA is TGCAGCGTGTTTCGGGACAGGGCCTATGAGCAGTTCTTC. Its protein is CSVFRDRAYEQFF.

The genes are TRBV4-2 and TRBJ2-3; TRBD2 matches 9 bases. CDR3 length: 18 residues. Losses at the gene ends were 4 bases for V and 3 bases for J; bases not matched to a gene: 14. CDR1 LGHNA and CDR2 YNFKEQ come from the germline V gene. This chain's CDR3 is CASSLLAAGGPVTDTQYF. The CDR3 nucleotides are TGTGCCAGCAGCCTCCTAGCTGCGGGAGGGCCGGTTACAGATACGCAGTATTTT.

The chain recombines TRBV28 with TRBJ1-2, with D possibly being TRBD1 (5 bases). The V and J ends lost 8 bases and 1 base respectively, with 17 bases between them. Per germline, CDR1 MDHEN and CDR2 SYDVKM. This CDR3 is built from 15 residues. CDR3 region: CASRPWGLDNYGYTF. The CDR3 DNA sequence: TGTGCCAGCCGCCCCTGGGGCCTGGATAACTATGGCTACACCTTC.

This clone has only one observation. J is TRBJ2-2 and V is TRBV12-3 or TRBV12-4; a weak D match, TRBD2 (6 bases). The CDR3 runs 13 residues. The V gene lost 5 bases and the J gene lost 5 bases, with 9 bases spanning the gap. The CDR3 DNA sequence: TGTGCCAGCAGTGGGAGGTGGACCGGGGAGCTGTTTTTT. Its translation is CASSGRWTGELFF.

With respect to this clone: The identical CDR3 is also encoded by other nucleotide sequences in the sample. The V call is TRBV3-1 (or the pseudogene TRBV3-2), the J call TRBJ2-3, with 10 bases aligning to TRBD2. Germline V lookup: CDR1 LGHDT, CDR2 YNNKEL (reference sequence). The length of the CDR3 is 16 residues. Trimming removed 4 bases from V and 5 bases from J; junction bases left unmatched: 9. CDR3 in DNA: TGTGCCAGCAGCCGCCTAGCGGGAGTGGGAAAAGATACGCAGTATTTT. Its translation: CASSRLAGVGKDTQYF.

For this clone: One end of the junction fails to match germline, which may point to a read error. The chain couples TRBV6-1 to TRBJ1-1, with a tentative D call TRBD1 (6 bases). In germline, CDR1 is MNHNS, CDR2 SASEGT. There are 14 residues in the CDR3. The CDR3 DNA is TGTGCCAGCAGTGAAGACAGGGTGAAGACTGAAGCTTTCTTT. This translates into CASSEDRVKTEAFF.

V usage is TRBV2 and J usage is TRBJ1-2, with 7 positions matching TRBD1. CDR1 SNHLY and CDR2 FYNNEI come from the germline V gene. The CDR3 loop spans 11 amino acids. V lost 9 bases and J lost 6; bases outside the gene matches: 4. The CDR3 protein is CARRQGDGYTF. CDR3 nucleotides: TGTGCCAGAAGACAGGGCGATGGCTACACCTTC.

The V gene is TRBV19, the J gene TRBJ2-1; TRBD2 matches at 9 bases. With 1 base clipped from V and 9 bases from J, the junction kept 7 bases outside the gene matches. The germline CDR1 and CDR2 sequences are LNHDA and SQIVND (reference sequence). This CDR3 is 15 amino acids long. The CDR3 bases are TGTGCCAGTAGTATAGGTCTAGCGGGAAGGGGTGAGCAGTTCTTC. Protein product: CASSIGLAGRGEQFF.

The chain has TRBV19 and TRBJ1-6; D possibly corresponds to TRBD1 (6 bases). V was trimmed by 6 bases and J by 11 bases, leaving 17 bases between them. The CDR3 spans 14 residues. Looked up from germline, CDR1 is LNHDA and CDR2 is SQIVND (reference sequence). The CDR3 DNA reads TGTGCCAGTAGATCCAGGGGCGATAGGACACCCCTCCACTTT. The encoded protein is CASRSRGDRTPLHF.

The table lists this clone with many counts. The gene calls are TRBV2 and TRBJ1-5, with D uncertain. V was pared by 6 bases and J by 4 bases, with 7 bases between. In germline, CDR1 is SNHLY, CDR2 FYNNEI. There are 12 residues in the CDR3. The CDR3 region has the DNA TGTGCCAGCAGACTATCTAATCAGCCCCAGCATTTT. This sequence encodes CASRLSNQPQHF.

CDR3 loop: CASSLIAGGSGETQYF. CDR3 DNA sequence: TGTGCCAGCAGCTTAATAGCGGGAGGGTCTGGAGAGACCCAGTACTTC. The V gene is TRBV7-3, the J gene TRBJ2-5, with TRBD2 matching 11 bases. With V trimmed by 1 base and J by 4 bases, 5 bases remained unmatched. CDR3 length: 16 residues. Germline V gene lookup returns CDR1 SGHTA and CDR2 FQGTGA.

The CDR3 DNA follows: TGTGCCACCCACGCAGGGACAACGAACACAGATACGCAGTATTTT. Translated, it gives CATHAGTTNTDTQYF. V and J are TRBV19 and TRBJ2-3; D is possibly TRBD1 (6 bases). There are 15 residues in the CDR3. Trimming removed 10 bases from V and 2 bases from J, with 19 bases in between. From germline, CDR1 is LNHDA and CDR2 SQIVND (reference sequence).

This clone showed up just a few times. The rearrangement uses TRBV13 and TRBJ2-2, with 8 positions matching TRBD2. CDR3 length: 15 residues. The V gene's germline CDR1 is PRHDT and CDR2 FYEKMQ (reference sequence). Trimming at V came to 6 bases and at J to 6 bases, leaving 9 bases not matched to a gene. The CDR3 DNA sequence: TGTGCCAGCAGTCTGACTAGCGACAATGCCGGGGAGCTGTTTTTT. Residues: CASSLTSDNAGELFF.

The chain links TRBV24-1 to TRBJ2-1; 10 bases are shared with TRBD1. The CDR3 runs 16 residues. V gave up 0 bases and J gave up 8 bases; unmatched junction bases: 6. Germline loops: CDR1 KGHDR, CDR2 SFDVKD. The CDR3 nucleotides read TGTGCCACCAGTGATTTGGGACAGGGGGGTACCCATGAGCAGTTCTTC. Its protein product is CATSDLGQGGTHEQFF.

In this sample, this clone turned up once. The DNA for the CDR3 is TGTGCCAGCAGTCCCCAGGTACATGAAAAACTGTTTTTT. It translates to CASSPQVHEKLFF. The chain has TRBV28 and TRBJ1-4; D unresolved. Germline loops: CDR1 MDHEN, CDR2 SYDVKM. V gave up 5 bases and J gave up 6 bases, with 10 bases separating them. This CDR3 region has 13 residues.

The chain links TRBV11-3 to TRBJ1-1, with 12 bases fitting TRBD1. The CDR3 loop spans 14 amino acids. Germline V gene data show CDR1 as SGHNT and CDR2 as YENEEA. The V gene end was trimmed by 5 bases and the J gene end by 6 bases; junction bases not matched to a gene: 4. CDR3: CASSKGQGAAEAFF. Here the CDR3 DNA reads TGTGCCAGCAGCAAGGGACAGGGGGCCGCTGAAGCTTTCTTT.

This chain joins TRBV19 and TRBJ2-7, with TRBD2 identical over 9 bases. The CDR3 extends over 18 amino acids. The trim removed 2 bases at V and 5 bases at J, leaving 16 bases unmatched. The germline V gene encodes CDR1 LNHDA and CDR2 SQIVND (reference sequence). The CDR3 loop is CASSIPGGVAGGRHEQYF. CDR3 in DNA: TGTGCCAGTAGTATACCAGGCGGAGTGGCGGGAGGGCGGCACGAGCAGTACTTC.

This clone was detected only a few times. V gene TRBV6-5 combines with J gene TRBJ2-3; D gene ambiguous. The CDR3 sequence is 12 residues long. V was shortened by 5 bases and J by 4 bases, with 7 bases between the two germline ends. CDR1 and CDR2 (germline): MNHEY, SVGAGI. For the CDR3, the DNA is TGTGCCAGCAGTCCCACAGCAGATACGCAGTATTTT. It specifies CASSPTADTQYF.

This chain joins TRBV30 and TRBJ1-1, with TRBD1 matching over 7 bases. The V and J ends lost 0 bases and 1 base, in that order; junction bases with no gene match: 14. Germline-derived CDR1 and CDR2 are GTSNPN and SVGIG (reference sequence). The CDR3 totals 18 residues. The CDR3 here is CAWSVPGWTGTRNTEAFF. As DNA, the CDR3 is TGTGCCTGGAGTGTACCGGGGTGGACAGGAACTCGGAACACTGAAGCTTTCTTT.

The V gene is TRBV28, the J gene TRBJ1-3; no reliable D call. Trimming removed 5 bases at V and 0 bases at J, with 8 bases between. This CDR3 comprises 14 residues. Germline V CDR1 and CDR2: MDHEN, SYDVKM. For the CDR3, the DNA is TGTGCCAGCAGTGGCTCCCCCTCTGGAAACACCATATATTTT. It yields the protein CASSGSPSGNTIYF.

J is TRBJ2-1 and V is TRBV7-3; TRBD2 matches at 7 bases. Trimming cost V 3 bases and J 3 bases; bases outside gene matches: 5. This CDR3 is 15 amino acids long. Germline CDR1 and CDR2: SGHTA and FQGTGA. The CDR3 DNA reads as TGTGCCAGCAGCTTCCGAGGGAGGGGCTACAATGAGCAGTTCTTC. Translating gives CASSFRGRGYNEQFF. Looking up the rest from reference TRBV7-3 and TRBJ2-1 gives the full variable domain: GAGVSQTPSNKVTEKGKYVELRCDPISGHTALYWYRQSLGQGPEFLIYFQGTGAADDSGLPNDRFFAVRPEGSVSTLKIQRTERGDSAVYLCASSFRGRGYNEQFFGPGTRLTVL.

This chain connects TRBV4-3 to TRBJ1-3; D unresolved. With 4 bases removed from V and 2 bases from J, the gap between germline ends came to 15 bases. Germline assignment: CDR1 LGHNA and CDR2 YSLEER. The CDR3 consists of 16 residues. The CDR3 DNA follows: TGCGCCAGCAGCCCCCGCCCCTTTCAGACTGGAAACACCATATATTTT. Amino acids: CASSPRPFQTGNTIYF.

The gene calls are TRBV5-5 and TRBJ2-5, with a possible D match to TRBD1 (5 bases). This CDR3 contains 14 residues. With 4 bases removed from V and 2 bases from J, the gap between germline ends came to 12 bases. Germline V gene data show CDR1 as SGHKS and CDR2 as YYEKEE (reference sequence). CDR3 region: CASSPNRIQETQYF. CDR3 coding DNA: TGTGCCAGCAGCCCGAACAGGATACAAGAGACCCAGTACTTC.

This chain connects TRBV10-3 to TRBJ1-1, with 9 positions matching TRBD1. CDR3 length: 14 residues. The V gene end was trimmed by 6 bases and the J gene end by 1 base; junction bases not matched to a gene: 3. Per the germline V gene, CDR1 is ENHRY and CDR2 is SYGVKD. This CDR3 reads CAISGDRANTEAFF. In DNA form, the CDR3 reads TGTGCCATCAGCGGGGACAGGGCGAACACTGAAGCTTTCTTT.

V is TRBV9 and J is TRBJ1-2; D is possibly TRBD1 (5 bases). This CDR3 has 16 residues. V lost 4 bases and J lost 2, with 18 bases in between. CDR1 and CDR2 from the germline V gene are SGDLS and YYNGEE. The CDR3 reads CASSPLRGGGNYGYTF. The CDR3 region has the DNA TGTGCCAGCAGCCCCCTTCGGGGGGGAGGAAACTATGGCTACACCTTC.

V is TRBV9 and J is TRBJ2-1, with 13 positions matching TRBD2. Per the germline V gene, CDR1 is SGDLS and CDR2 is YYNGEE. This CDR3 has 16 amino acids. Trimming at V came to 3 bases and at J to 3 bases, leaving 3 bases not matched to a gene. The DNA for the CDR3 is TGTGCCAGCAGCGCCCGACTAGCGGGGGGCTACAATGAGCAGTTCTTC. Residues: CASSARLAGGYNEQFF.

The rearrangement joins TRBV28 to TRBJ2-5; 10 nucleotides line up with TRBD1. The germline V gene encodes CDR1 MDHEN and CDR2 SYDVKM. The CDR3 has 16 amino acids. The V segment lost 6 bases and the J segment 5 bases; nucleotides outside the gene matches: 12. This chain's CDR3 is CASSPRRDRGMETQYF. CDR3 in DNA: TGTGCCAGCAGCCCCCGCCGGGACAGGGGTATGGAGACCCAGTACTTC.

The chain combines TRBV7-2 with TRBJ2-7; 10 nucleotides line up with TRBD1. CDR1 is SGHTA and CDR2 is FQGNSA in the germline V gene. Unmatched junction bases numbered 9, after V lost 3 bases and J lost 7 bases. This CDR3 contains 15 residues. The CDR3 spells CASSLGRTGGFEQYF. DNA for the CDR3: TGTGCCAGCAGCTTGGGACGGACAGGGGGGTTTGAGCAGTACTTC.